These T cell receptor beta chains were read from a single sample in a study of T-cell reconstitution after alpha-beta-depleted transplantation in children. Each CDR3 protein is one row after TCRdb ran MiXCR on the PCR reads. The table includes under 750,000 distinct CDR3 sequences, more than 20% detected once. Material: PBMCs, mostly from graft donor cells, obtained 360 days after TCRalphabeta/CD19-depleted stem cell transplant. These receptors originate from a boy in the first two years of life who had a stem cell transplant for acute myeloid leukemia, so the T cells may come from the graft donor. The CDR3 runs from the conserved cysteine through the conserved F or W. D genes are given only for firm matches. Clone sizes are given selectively: once, few, many, or a class where the clone is expanded.

cdr3_nt cdr3_aa clone_size d_call j_call v_call
TGTGCCAGCAGCCCGGTTAGGGGAGACACCATATATTTT CASSPVRGDTIYF . . TRBJ1-3 TRBV7-2
TGTGCCAGCAGCTTGTCCCGGGACCAACAGTACTTC CASSLSRDQQYF . . TRBJ2-7 TRBV7-9
TGCAGTGCTAGAAGGCCTAGCGGGGGAGATACGCAGTATTTT CSARRPSGGDTQYF few TRBD2 TRBJ2-3 TRBV20-1
TGTGCCAGCAGCCAGGATCTGTCTGGCACCGGGGAGCTGTTTTTT CASSQDLSGTGELFF . . TRBJ2-2 TRBV3-1
TGCAGCGTCGAGAGTGATTTCCCCGGGGAGCTGTTTTTT CSVESDFPGELFF . . TRBJ2-2 TRBV29-1
TGTGCCAGCATGCATGAGATGGAGACCCAGTACTTC CASMHEMETQYF . . TRBJ2-5 TRBV5-6
TGTGCCAGCAGCCGAAGTACGGGGGGGCCTAACACAGATACGCAGTATTTT CASSRSTGGPNTDTQYF many TRBD2 TRBJ2-3 TRBV5-8
TGTGCCACCAGCAGAGAGGCCAGAAGCGACGAGCAGTACTTC CATSREARSDEQYF . . TRBJ2-7 TRBV15
TGTGCCAGTAGTATGGGGAGGAGCTCCTACGAGCAGTACTTC CASSMGRSSYEQYF . . TRBJ2-7 TRBV19
TGTGCCAGCAGCTTTAATAGAGGCTTCCAAGAGACCCAGTACTTC CASSFNRGFQETQYF . . TRBJ2-5 TRBV7-9
TGTGCCAGCAGGGAAGGGTCCAACACTGAAGCTTTCTTT CASREGSNTEAFF many . TRBJ1-1 TRBV2
TGCAGTGCTAGTCAGCGGGGCTGGGACAATGAGCAGTTCTTC CSASQRGWDNEQFF many TRBD2 TRBJ2-1 TRBV20-1
TGCAGTGCTAGAGAAAGGGGCAGGGGGGCCTATCAGCCCCAGCATTTT CSARERGRGAYQPQHF . TRBD1 TRBJ1-5 TRBV20-1
TGCAGCGTCTGGAAGACAACACACCAAGAGACCCAGTACTTC CSVWKTTHQETQYF . . TRBJ2-5 TRBV29-1
TGTGCCAGCAACAGGGGAGCCAAAAACATTCAGTACTTC CASNRGAKNIQYF . TRBD1 TRBJ2-4 TRBV28
TGTGCCAGCAGTAAGAGGGATAAAGGGGCAGGGAGAACCGGGGAGCTGTTTTTT CASSKRDKGAGRTGELFF . . TRBJ2-2 TRBV12-3/TRBV12-4
TGCAGCGCCGAGGGACTTACCAGCTCCTACAATGAGCAGTTCTTC CSAEGLTSSYNEQFF many . TRBJ2-1 TRBV29-1
TGCGCCAGCAGTTTCCCCCCGGGACAGGGGGCAACGGTTTACAATGAGCAGTTCTTC CASSFPPGQGATVYNEQFF many TRBD1 TRBJ2-1 TRBV5-1
TGTGCCAGCAGCTTAATTGGTACAGGAAACTCAGAGACCCAGTACTTC CASSLIGTGNSETQYF . . TRBJ2-5 TRBV7-2
TGTGCCGCCAGTTACTTAAGGGACGAGCAGTACTTC CAASYLRDEQYF . . TRBJ2-7 TRBV24-1
TGTGCCAGTAGTGTCAACAGGGGGCAGAGAGAAGCTTTCTTT CASSVNRGQREAFF . TRBD1 TRBJ1-1 TRBV19
TGTGCCAGCAGACCCCGCGGCGGGACAGGGTCGACCGGGGAGCTGTTTTTT CASRPRGGTGSTGELFF many TRBD1 TRBJ2-2 TRBV12-3/TRBV12-4
TGTGCCTGGTTCTCCGGGACTAGGAGCTCCTACGAGCAGTACTTC CAWFSGTRSSYEQYF . TRBD2 TRBJ2-7 TRBV30
TGTGCCAGCAGCTTAGGACAAAGCCCCACCGGGGAGCTGTTTTTT CASSLGQSPTGELFF . . TRBJ2-2 TRBV11-3
TGTGCCAGCAGTTGGGATGCAGGGGCGAACACCGGGGAGCTGTTTTTT CASSWDAGANTGELFF many . TRBJ2-2 TRBV12-3/TRBV12-4
TGTGCCAGCAGCCGAACCTCGGGACAGGGGTCCTACAATGAGCAGTTCTTC CASSRTSGQGSYNEQFF . TRBD1 TRBJ2-1 TRBV13
TGTGCCAGCACCATTGGGACTAGCGCCAATGAGCAGTTCTTC CASTIGTSANEQFF few TRBD2 TRBJ2-1 TRBV12-3/TRBV12-4